The clone carrying this TCR beta chain has more than one count but fewer than ten. Its cognate antigen is unknown. Healthy Caucasians were all of the donors. Trimming took off 2 bases at V and 6 bases at J, with 8 bases between the two ends. Germline CDR1 SGHVS, CDR2 FQNEAQ. This CDR3 is 13 amino acids long. The sample belongs to a study of identical twins. General study results and limits: In cord blood, abundant beta clonotypes had fewer insertions; memory showed no trend. The authors noted that invariant MAIT and iNKT cells could partly confound zero-insertion analyses.

TCRdb reanalysed the 5' RACE reads using MiXCR and keeps one entry per CDR3 protein. The sample lists over 200,000 distinct CDR3 sequences; under 12% were seen once. This chain uses TRBV7-8 with TRBJ1-5; D call uncertain. This clonotype was sampled from a man in his fifties in good health. Sequenced: memory T cells sorted from blood. The CDR3 sequence: CASSLRRAQPQHF. DNA for the CDR3: TGTGCCAGCAGCTTAAGGCGAGCTCAGCCCCAGCATTTT.